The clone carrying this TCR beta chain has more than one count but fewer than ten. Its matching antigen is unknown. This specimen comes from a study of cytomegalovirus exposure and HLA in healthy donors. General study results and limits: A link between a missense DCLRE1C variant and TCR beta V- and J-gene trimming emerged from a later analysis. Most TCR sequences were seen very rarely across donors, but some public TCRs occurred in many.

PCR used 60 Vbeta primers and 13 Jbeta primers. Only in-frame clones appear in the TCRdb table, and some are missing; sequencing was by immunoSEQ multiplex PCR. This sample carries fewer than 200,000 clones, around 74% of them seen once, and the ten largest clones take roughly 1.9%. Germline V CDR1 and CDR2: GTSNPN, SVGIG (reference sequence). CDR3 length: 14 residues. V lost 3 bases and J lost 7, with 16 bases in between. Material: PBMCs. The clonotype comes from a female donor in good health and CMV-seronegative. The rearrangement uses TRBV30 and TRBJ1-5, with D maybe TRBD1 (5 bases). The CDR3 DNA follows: TGTGCCTGGAGGGATCCGGGAGGGGTCCAGCCCCAGCATTTT. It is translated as CAWRDPGGVQPQHF. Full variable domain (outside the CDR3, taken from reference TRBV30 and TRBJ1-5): SQTIHQWPATLVQPVGSPLSLECTVEGTSNPNLYWYRQAAGRGLQLLFYSVGIGQISSEVPQNLSASRPQDRQFILSSKKLLLSDSGFYLCAWRDPGGVQPQHFGDGTRLSIL.